This TCR beta chain comes out of a study of T cells expressing NK-cell markers. Study summary: Sorted CD3+CD56-NKG2C+, CD3+CD56+NKG2C+ and CD3+CD56+NKG2C- T cells supplied the TCR beta repertoires. Seven of the eight sequenced donors were HCMV-seropositive; one was seronegative.

The CDR3 length is 13 residues. CDR1 is DFQATT and CDR2 is SNEGSKA in the germline V gene (reference sequence). Study-wide results and caveats: Of the CD8+ T cell pool in roughly six donors, roughly 1.0-7.5% was accounted for by dominant NKG2C+ clonotypes.

The TCR beta cDNA came from 5'RACE template switching with UMIs. TCRdb re-called the 5' RACE reads and catalogs CDR3 proteins one per entry, DNA excluded. This repertoire includes about 400,000 distinct CDR3 sequences. With respect to this clonotype: Its antigen remains unidentified.

Sequenced material: blood T cells: a sorted CD56 or NKG2C T cell subset, CD4+ or CD8+ T cells, or bulk PBMC T cells (not recorded which). The receptor's source is a woman in her forties or fifties in good health. This chain joins TRBV20-1 and TRBJ2-3. CDR3 sequence reads: CSARPGVEDTQYF.